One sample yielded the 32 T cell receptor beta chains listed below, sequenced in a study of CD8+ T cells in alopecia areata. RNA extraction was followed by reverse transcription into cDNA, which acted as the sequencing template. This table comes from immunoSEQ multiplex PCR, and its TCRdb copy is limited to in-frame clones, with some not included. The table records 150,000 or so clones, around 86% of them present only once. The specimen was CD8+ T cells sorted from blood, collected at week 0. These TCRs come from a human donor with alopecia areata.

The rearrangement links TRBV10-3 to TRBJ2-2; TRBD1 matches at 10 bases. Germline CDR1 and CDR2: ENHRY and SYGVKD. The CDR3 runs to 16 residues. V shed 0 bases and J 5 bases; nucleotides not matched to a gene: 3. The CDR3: CAISESRTGGTGELFF. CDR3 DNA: TGTGCCATCAGTGAGTCGAGGACAGGGGGGACCGGGGAGCTGTTTTTT.

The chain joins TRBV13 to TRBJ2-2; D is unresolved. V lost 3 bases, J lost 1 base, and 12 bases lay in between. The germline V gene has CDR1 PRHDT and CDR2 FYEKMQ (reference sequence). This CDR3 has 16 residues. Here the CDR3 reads CASSFGLPQNTGELFF. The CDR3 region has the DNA TGTGCCAGCAGCTTTGGGCTTCCCCAGAACACCGGGGAGCTGTTTTTT.

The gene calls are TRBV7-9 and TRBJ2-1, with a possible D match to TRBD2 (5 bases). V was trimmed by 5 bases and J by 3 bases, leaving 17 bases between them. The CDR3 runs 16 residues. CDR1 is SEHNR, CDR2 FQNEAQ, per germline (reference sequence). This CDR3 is CASSPRDGRNYNEQFF. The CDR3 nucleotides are TGTGCCAGCAGCCCACGGGATGGGAGAAACTACAATGAGCAGTTCTTC.

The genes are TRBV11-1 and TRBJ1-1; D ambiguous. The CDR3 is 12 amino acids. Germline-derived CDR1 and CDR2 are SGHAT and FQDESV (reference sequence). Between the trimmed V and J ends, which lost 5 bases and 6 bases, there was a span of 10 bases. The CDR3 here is CASSPLGPEAFF. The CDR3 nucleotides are TGTGCCAGCAGCCCCCTGGGCCCTGAAGCTTTCTTT.

The CDR3 DNA reads as TGTGCCAGCAGCCCCCTGGCGGGAGGGACTTTAGGGGAGCAGTTCTTC. Translating it yields CASSPLAGGTLGEQFF. The rearrangement links TRBV27 to TRBJ2-1; 9 bases are a match to TRBD2. CDR1 and CDR2 from the germline V gene are MNHEY and SMNVEV (reference sequence). V lost 6 bases and J lost 10; bases outside the gene matches: 16. The CDR3 contains 16 residues.

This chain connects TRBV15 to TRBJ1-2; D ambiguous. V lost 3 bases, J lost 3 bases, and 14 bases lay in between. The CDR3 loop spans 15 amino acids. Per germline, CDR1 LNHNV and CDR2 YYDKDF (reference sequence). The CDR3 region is CATSSERAPHYGYTF. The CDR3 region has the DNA TGTGCCACCAGCAGCGAGAGGGCCCCACACTATGGCTACACCTTC.

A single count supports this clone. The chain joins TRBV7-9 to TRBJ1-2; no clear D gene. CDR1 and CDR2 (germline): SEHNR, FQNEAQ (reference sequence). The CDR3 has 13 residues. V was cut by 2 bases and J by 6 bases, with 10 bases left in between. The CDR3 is CASSLFDGHGYTF. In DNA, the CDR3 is TGTGCCAGCAGCTTATTTGACGGGCATGGCTACACCTTC.

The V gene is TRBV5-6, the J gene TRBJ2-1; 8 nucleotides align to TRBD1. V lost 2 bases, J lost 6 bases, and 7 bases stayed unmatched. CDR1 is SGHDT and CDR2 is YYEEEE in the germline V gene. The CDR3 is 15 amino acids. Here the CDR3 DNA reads TGTGCCAGCAGCTTCGTGGGACAGGAAATCAATGAGCAGTTCTTC. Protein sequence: CASSFVGQEINEQFF.

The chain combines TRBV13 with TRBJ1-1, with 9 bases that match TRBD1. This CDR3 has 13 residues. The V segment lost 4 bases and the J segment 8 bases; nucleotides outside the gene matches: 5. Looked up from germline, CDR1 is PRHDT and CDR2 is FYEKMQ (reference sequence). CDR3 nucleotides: TGTGCCAGCAGCTCTGAGGACAGGGGAGAAGCTTTCTTT. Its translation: CASSSEDRGEAFF. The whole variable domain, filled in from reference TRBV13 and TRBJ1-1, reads AAGVIQSPRHLIKEKRETATLKCYPIPRHDTVYWYQQGPGQDPQFLISFYEKMQSDKGSIPDRFSAQQFSDYHSELNMSSLELGDSALYFCASSSEDRGEAFFGQGTRLTVV.

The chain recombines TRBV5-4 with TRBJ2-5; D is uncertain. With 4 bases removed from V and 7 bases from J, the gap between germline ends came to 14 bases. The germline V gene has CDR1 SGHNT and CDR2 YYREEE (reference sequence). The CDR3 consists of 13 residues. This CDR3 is CASSKGEAGTQYF. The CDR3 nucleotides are TGTGCCAGCAGCAAAGGCGAGGCCGGGACCCAGTACTTC. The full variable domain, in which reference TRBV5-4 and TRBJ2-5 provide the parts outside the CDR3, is ETGVTQSPTHLIKTRGQQVTLRCSSQSGHNTVSWYQQALGQGPQFIFQYYREEENGRGNFPPRFSGLQFPNYSSELNVNALELDDSALYLCASSKGEAGTQYFGPGTRLLVL.

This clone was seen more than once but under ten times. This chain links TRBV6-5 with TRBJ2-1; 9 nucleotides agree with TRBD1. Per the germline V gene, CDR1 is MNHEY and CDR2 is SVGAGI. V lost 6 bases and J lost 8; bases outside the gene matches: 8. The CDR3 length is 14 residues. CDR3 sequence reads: CASSLRTGGHEQFF. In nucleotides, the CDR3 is TGTGCCAGCAGCCTGAGAACAGGGGGCCATGAGCAGTTCTTC.

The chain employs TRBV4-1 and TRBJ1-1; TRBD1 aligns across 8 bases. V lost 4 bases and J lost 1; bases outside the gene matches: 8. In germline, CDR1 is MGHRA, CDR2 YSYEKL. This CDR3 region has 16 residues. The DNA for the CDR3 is TGCGCCAGCAGCCCACCGCCGGACAGGGCGAACACTGAAGCTTTCTTT. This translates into CASSPPPDRANTEAFF.

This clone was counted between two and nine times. The CDR3 region has the DNA TGTGCCTGGAAGACATACAATGAGCAGTTCTTC. Translated: CAWKTYNEQFF. This chain connects TRBV30 to TRBJ2-1; no clear D gene. V lost 4 bases, J lost 4 bases, and 5 bases lay in between. The CDR3 runs to 11 residues. CDR1 is GTSNPN, CDR2 SVGIG, per germline (reference sequence).

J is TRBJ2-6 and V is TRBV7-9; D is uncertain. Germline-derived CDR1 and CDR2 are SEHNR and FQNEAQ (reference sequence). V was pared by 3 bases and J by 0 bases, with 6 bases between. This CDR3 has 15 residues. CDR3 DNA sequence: TGTGCCAGCAGCTTCAGTTACTCTGGGGCCAACGTCCTGACTTTC. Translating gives CASSFSYSGANVLTF.

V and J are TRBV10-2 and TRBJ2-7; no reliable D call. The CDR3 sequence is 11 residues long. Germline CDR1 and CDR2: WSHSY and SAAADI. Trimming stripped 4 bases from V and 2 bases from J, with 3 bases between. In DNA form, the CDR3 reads TGCGCCAGCAGTGGTACCTACGAGCAGTACTTC. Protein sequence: CASSGTYEQYF.

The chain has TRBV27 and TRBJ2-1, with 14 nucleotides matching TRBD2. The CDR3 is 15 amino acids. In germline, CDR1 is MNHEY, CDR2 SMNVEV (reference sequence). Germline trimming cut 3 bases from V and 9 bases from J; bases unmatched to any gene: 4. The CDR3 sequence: CASSFSGTSGSEQFF. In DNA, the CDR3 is TGTGCCAGCAGTTTCTCCGGGACTAGCGGGAGTGAGCAGTTCTTC.

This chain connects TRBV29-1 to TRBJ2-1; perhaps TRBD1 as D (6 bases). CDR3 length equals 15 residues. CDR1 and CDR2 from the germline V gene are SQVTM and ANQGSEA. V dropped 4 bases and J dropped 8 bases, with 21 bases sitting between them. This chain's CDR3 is CSVVVPGHYQDEQFF. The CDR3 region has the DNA TGCAGCGTTGTTGTCCCGGGACATTATCAGGATGAGCAGTTCTTC.

The CDR3: CASSFSGTKQFF. In DNA form, the CDR3 reads TGTGCCAGCAGCTTTTCCGGGACTAAACAGTTCTTC. The V call is TRBV7-8, the J call TRBJ2-1; 7 bases line up with TRBD2. The V and J ends lost 3 bases and 13 bases, in that order; junction bases with no gene match: 6. Germline V lookup: CDR1 SGHVS, CDR2 FQNEAQ. There are 12 residues in the CDR3.

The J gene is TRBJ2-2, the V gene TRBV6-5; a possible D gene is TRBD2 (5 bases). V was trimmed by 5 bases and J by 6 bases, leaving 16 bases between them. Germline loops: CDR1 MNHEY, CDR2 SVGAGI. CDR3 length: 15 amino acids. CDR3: CASSPLASSAGELFF. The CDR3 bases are TGTGCCAGCAGTCCCCTGGCTAGCTCGGCCGGGGAGCTGTTTTTT.

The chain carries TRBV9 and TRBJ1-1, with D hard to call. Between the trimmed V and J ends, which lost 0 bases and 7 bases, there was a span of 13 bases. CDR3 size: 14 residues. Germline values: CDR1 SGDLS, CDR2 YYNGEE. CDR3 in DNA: TGTGCCAGCAGCGTAGAAGCGGGTAGCAATGAAGCTTTCTTT. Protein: CASSVEAGSNEAFF.

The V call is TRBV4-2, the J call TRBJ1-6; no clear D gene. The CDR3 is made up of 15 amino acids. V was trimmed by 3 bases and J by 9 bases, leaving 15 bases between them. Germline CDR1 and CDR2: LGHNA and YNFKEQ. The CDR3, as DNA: TGTGCCAGCAGCCATGTACACGCCGATCGTTCACCCCTCCACTTT. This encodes CASSHVHADRSPLHF.

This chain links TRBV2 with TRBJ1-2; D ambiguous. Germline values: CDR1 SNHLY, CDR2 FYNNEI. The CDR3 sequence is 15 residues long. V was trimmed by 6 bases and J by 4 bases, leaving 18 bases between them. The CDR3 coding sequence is TGTGCCAGCAGAGACTCCTCTTTTTTCAGCTATGGCTACACCTTC. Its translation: CASRDSSFFSYGYTF. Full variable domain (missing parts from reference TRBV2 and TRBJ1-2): EPEVTQTPSHQVTQMGQEVILRCVPISNHLYFYWYRQILGQKVEFLVSFYNNEISEKSEIFDDQFSVERPDGSNFTLKIRSTKLEDSAMYFCASRDSSFFSYGYTFGSGTRLTVV.

The CDR3 DNA reads as TGTGCCAGCAGCTTATTCTTCGGGACCTCTGGGGCCAACGTCCTGACTTTC. Residues: CASSLFFGTSGANVLTF. The chain uses TRBV11-2 and TRBJ2-6; D assignment may be TRBD1 or TRBD2 (5 bases each). V gave up 2 bases and J gave up 0 bases, with 11 bases separating them. The CDR3 sequence is 17 residues long. Germline-derived CDR1 and CDR2 are SGHAT and FQNNGV.

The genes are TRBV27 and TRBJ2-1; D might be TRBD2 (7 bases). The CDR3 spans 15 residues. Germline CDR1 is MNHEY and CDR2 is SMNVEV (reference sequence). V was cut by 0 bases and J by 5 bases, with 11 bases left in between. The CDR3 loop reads CASSLSRGGHNEQFF. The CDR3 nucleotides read TGTGCCAGCAGTTTATCGAGGGGGGGGCACAATGAGCAGTTCTTC.

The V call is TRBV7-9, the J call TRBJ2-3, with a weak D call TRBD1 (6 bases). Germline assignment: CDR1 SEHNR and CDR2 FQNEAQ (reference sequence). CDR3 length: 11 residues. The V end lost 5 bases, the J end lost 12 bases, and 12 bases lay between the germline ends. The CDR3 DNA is TGTGCCAGCAGCCCGGGACACCGACAGTATTTT. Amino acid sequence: CASSPGHRQYF.

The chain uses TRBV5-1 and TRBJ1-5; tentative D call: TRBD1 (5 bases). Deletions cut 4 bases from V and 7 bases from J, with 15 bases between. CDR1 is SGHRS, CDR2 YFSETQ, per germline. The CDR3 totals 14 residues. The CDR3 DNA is TGCGCCAGCAGCCCGGGGCAGGGAAACCAGCCCCAGCATTTT. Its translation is CASSPGQGNQPQHF.

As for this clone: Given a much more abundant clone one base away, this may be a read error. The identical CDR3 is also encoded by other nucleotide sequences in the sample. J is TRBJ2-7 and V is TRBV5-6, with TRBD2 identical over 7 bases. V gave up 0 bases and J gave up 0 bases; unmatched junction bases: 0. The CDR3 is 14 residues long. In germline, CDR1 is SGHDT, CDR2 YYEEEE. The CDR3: CASSLGGSSYEQYF. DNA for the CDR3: TGTGCCAGCAGCTTGGGCGGGAGCTCCTACGAGCAGTACTTC.

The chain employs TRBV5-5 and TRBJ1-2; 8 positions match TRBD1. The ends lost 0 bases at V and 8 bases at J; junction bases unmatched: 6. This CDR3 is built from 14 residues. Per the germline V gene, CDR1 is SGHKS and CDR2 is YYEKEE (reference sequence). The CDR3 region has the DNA TGTGCCAGCAGCTTGGGCCAGGGGGCCGCGGGCTACACCTTC. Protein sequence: CASSLGQGAAGYTF.

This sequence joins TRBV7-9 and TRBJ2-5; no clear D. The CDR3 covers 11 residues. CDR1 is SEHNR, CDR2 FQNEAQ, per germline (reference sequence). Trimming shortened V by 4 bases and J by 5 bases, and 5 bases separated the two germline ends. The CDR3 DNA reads TGTGCCAGCAGCTGGGCTGAGACCCAGTACTTC. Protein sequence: CASSWAETQYF.

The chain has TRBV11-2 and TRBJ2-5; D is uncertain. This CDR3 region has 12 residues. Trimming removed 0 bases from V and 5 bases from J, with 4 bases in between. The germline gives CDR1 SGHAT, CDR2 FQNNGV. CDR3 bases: TGTGCCAGCAGCTTAGATCTGGAGACCCAGTACTTC. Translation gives CASSLDLETQYF. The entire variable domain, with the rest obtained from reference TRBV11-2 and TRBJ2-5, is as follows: EAGVAQSPRYKIIEKRQSVAFWCNPISGHATLYWYQQILGQGPKLLIQFQNNGVVDDSQLPKDRFSAERLKGVDSTLKIQPAKLEDSAVYLCASSLDLETQYFGPGTRLLVL.

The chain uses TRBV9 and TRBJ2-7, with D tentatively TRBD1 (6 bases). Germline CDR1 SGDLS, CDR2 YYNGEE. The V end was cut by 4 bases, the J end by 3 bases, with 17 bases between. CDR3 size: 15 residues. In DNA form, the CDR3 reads TGTGCCAGCAGCTCCAAACAGGGCATGATCTACGAGCAGTACTTC. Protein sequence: CASSSKQGMIYEQYF.

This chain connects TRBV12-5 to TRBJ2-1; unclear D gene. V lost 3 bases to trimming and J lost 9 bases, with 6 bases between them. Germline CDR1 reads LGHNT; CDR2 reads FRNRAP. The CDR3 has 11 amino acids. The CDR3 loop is CASGLGGEQFF. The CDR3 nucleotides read TGTGCTAGTGGTTTAGGTGGTGAGCAGTTCTTC.